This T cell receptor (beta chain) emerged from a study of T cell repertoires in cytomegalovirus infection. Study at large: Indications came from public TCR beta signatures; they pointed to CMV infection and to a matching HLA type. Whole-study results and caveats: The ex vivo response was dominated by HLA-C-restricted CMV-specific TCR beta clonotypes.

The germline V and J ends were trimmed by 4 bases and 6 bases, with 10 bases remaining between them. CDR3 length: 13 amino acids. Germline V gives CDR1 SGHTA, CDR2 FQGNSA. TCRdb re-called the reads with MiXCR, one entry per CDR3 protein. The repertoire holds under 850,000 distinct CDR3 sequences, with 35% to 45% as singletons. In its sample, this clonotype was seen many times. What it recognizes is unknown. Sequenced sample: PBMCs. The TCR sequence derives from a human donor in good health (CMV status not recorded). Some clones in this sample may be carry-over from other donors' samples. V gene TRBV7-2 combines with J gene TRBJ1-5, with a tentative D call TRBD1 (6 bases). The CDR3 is CASSYREAQPQHF. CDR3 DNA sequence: TGTGCCAGCAGCTACAGGGAGGCTCAGCCCCAGCATTTT. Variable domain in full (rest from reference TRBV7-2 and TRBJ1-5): GAGVSQSPSNKVTEKGKDVELRCDPISGHTALYWYRQSLGQGLEFLIYFQGNSAPDKSGLPSDRFSAERTGGSVSTLTIQRTQQEDSAVYLCASSYREAQPQHFGDGTRLSIL.